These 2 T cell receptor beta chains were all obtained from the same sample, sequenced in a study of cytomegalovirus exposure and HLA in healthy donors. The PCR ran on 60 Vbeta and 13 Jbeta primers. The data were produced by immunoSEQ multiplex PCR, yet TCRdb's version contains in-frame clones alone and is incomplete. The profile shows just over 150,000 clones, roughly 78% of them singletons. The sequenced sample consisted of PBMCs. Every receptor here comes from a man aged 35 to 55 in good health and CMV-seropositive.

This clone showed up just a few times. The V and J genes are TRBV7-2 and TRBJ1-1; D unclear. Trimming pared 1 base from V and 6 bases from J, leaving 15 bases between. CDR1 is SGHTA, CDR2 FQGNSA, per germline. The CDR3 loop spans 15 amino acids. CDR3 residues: CASSLGVPRVPEAFF. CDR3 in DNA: TGTGCCAGCAGCTTAGGAGTTCCCCGCGTTCCTGAAGCTTTCTTT.

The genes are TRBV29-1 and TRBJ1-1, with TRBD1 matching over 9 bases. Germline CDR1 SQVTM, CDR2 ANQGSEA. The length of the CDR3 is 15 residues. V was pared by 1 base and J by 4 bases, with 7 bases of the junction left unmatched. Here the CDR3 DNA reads TGCAGCGTTGAAGGGTGGACAGGGGACAGCACTGAAGCTTTCTTT. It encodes CSVEGWTGDSTEAFF.